Sequencing of this TCR beta chain was carried out in a study of T cell changes during pregnancy in multiple sclerosis. J lost 0 bases, V lost 10 bases, and 5 bases had no gene match. The CDR3 is made up of 14 amino acids. Per germline, CDR1 ENHRY and CDR2 SYGVKD. Clones were read by immunoSEQ multiplex PCR, and TCRdb kept only the in-frame ones, dropping some. The table lists roughly 35,000 clones, under 95% of them singletons. This chain links TRBV10-3 with TRBJ2-3; TRBD2 matches 9 bases. The receptor was derived from a female donor with multiple sclerosis, enrolled in a pregnancy study. The source material was CD4+ T cells from peripheral blood mononuclear cells, sampled after pregnancy. DNA of the CDR3: TGTGCCACCTTAGCGGGGGCTAGCACAGATACGCAGTATTTT. Amino acid sequence: CATLAGASTDTQYF.